This TCR beta chain was sequenced in a study of cytomegalovirus exposure and HLA in healthy donors. The CDR3 has 11 amino acids. The germline V gene has CDR1 SGHDT and CDR2 YYEEEE. The V end lost 0 bases, the J end lost 7 bases, and 4 bases lay between the germline ends. Only a few counts were recorded for this clone. Other DNA sequences from this sample encode an identical CDR3 as well. Produced via immunoSEQ multiplex PCR; TCRdb's table is partial and in-frame only. The data contain under 200,000 clones, 85% to 90% of them singletons. The sequencing input was PBMCs. The chain uses TRBV5-6 and TRBJ1-1; D gene unclear. The origin of this receptor is a woman aged 18 to 35 in good health and CMV-seropositive. In nucleotides, the CDR3 is TGTGCCAGCAGCTTGGGCAGTGAAGCTTTCTTT. This translates into CASSLGSEAFF. The entire variable domain, with the rest obtained from reference TRBV5-6 and TRBJ1-1, is as follows: DAGVTQSPTHLIKTRGQQVTLRCSPKSGHDTVSWYQQALGQGPQFIFQYYEEEERQRGNFPDRFSGHQFPNYSSELNVNALLLGDSALYLCASSLGSEAFFGQGTRLTVV.